This TCR beta chain originates from a study of shared clonotypes between healthy human individuals. Each sample came from a Caucasian adult donor living in Nashville, Tennessee. Under the authors' procedure: ImmunoSEQ supplied junction-only sequences lacking quality scores, so filtering was different. Sequenced by immunoSEQ multiplex PCR; TCRdb stores in-frame clones only, minus some. That table is the source of V, J and clone size, and D and trimming were worked out from the DNA. There are approximately 440,000 clones in the sample; roughly 80% occur only once, and about 12% lies in the top ten. CDR1 and CDR2 (germline): MDHEN, SYDVKM. With V trimmed by 8 bases and J by 6 bases, 14 bases remained unmatched. CDR3 length equals 15 residues.

The J gene is TRBJ2-5, the V gene TRBV28; 8 nucleotides line up with TRBD2. The source of this sequence is a woman aged 40 to 50 in good health. Some clones in this sample may be carry-over from other donors' samples. Sequences were obtained from PBMCs. The CDR3, as DNA: TGTGCCAGCGTTGAGAGCGGGAGTGTGGGAAAGACCCAGTACTTC. This gives the protein CASVESGSVGKTQYF.